This T cell receptor beta chain appears in the sequencing data of a study of OX40 agonist ivuxolimab in advanced cancers. Germline V lookup: CDR1 SGDLS, CDR2 YYNGEE. The ends were cut back, 3 bases at V and 7 bases at J, with 15 bases in the middle. The CDR3 is 14 amino acids. Generated by immunoSEQ multiplex PCR, the TCRdb table keeps only in-frame clones and is missing some. The sample yields fewer than 90,000 clones, about 90% seen once. Sampled blood was obtained at baseline, cycle 4 day 1, and cycle 7 day 1. This TCR came from an adult with an advanced solid tumor such as melanoma, head and neck, liver or kidney cancer. This chain links TRBV9 with TRBJ2-3, with a tentative D call TRBD2 (5 bases). This sample comprised CD4+ or CD8+ T cells sorted from blood, obtained in a trial of the OX40 agonist ivuxolimab. CDR3 in DNA: TGTGCCAGCAGCGCCTCGGACTCTGGAAATACGCAGTATTTT. This gives the protein CASSASDSGNTQYF.